The 5 T cell receptor beta chains presented below share a single source sample, sequenced in a study of T cells in Graves' hyperthyroidism and ophthalmopathy. The CDR3 regions of TCR beta were amplified from RNA transcripts. The study used the HTBI primer set for a first-round RT-PCR of the TCR CDR3. TCRdb re-called the multiplex PCR reads through MiXCR, storing one row per CDR3 protein. The table shows 700,000 or so distinct CDR3 sequences, with roughly 15% occurring only once. Sequencing used blood. The receptors derive from a man aged 18 to 30 with Graves' hyperthyroidism.

V usage is TRBV18 and J usage is TRBJ1-1; 8 bases map to TRBD1. Germline V CDR1 and CDR2: KGHSH, LQKENI. V shed 2 bases, J shed 6 bases, and the junction held 5 bases outside the gene matches. The CDR3 covers 14 residues. The CDR3 nucleotides are TGTGCCAGCTCACCAGGACAGGGTGACTCTGAAGCTTTCTTT. This encodes CASSPGQGDSEAFF. Filled out from reference TRBV18 and TRBJ1-1, the complete variable domain reads NAGVMQNPRHLVRRRGQEARLRCSPMKGHSHVYWYRQLPEEGLKFMVYLQKENIIDESGMPKERFSAEFPKEGPSILRIQQVVRGDSAAYFCASSPGQGDSEAFFGQGTRLTVV.

This clonotype was picked up many times. J is TRBJ2-5 and V is TRBV7-9; 8 nucleotides align to TRBD2. The better agreement between TRBJ2-3 and the DNA end casts doubt on the J call. This CDR3 region has 13 residues. Germline V CDR1 and CDR2: SEHNR, FQNEAQ (reference sequence). CDR3 sequence: CASSLSGRETQYF. In nucleotides, the CDR3 is TGTGCCAGCAGCTTAAGCGGGAGAGAGACGCAGTATTTT.

This clonotype turned up a few times. The rearrangement joins TRBV20-1 to TRBJ2-1, with TRBD1 as a possible D gene (6 bases). Germline CDR1 and CDR2: DFQATT and SNEGSKA (reference sequence). The CDR3 contains 17 residues. Trimming left V 6 bases short and J 2 bases short, with 23 bases between. The CDR3 is CSASDRPSALPYNEQFF. CDR3 coding DNA: TGCAGTGCGTCCGACAGGCCCAGCGCCCTCCCCTACAATGAGCAGTTCTTC.

Points on this clonotype: A much larger clone lies a single base off, so this may be a read error. V gene TRBV28 combines with J gene TRBJ2-2; no clear D gene. CDR1 and CDR2 from the germline V gene are MDHEN and SYDVKM. V was clipped by 6 bases and J by 3 bases, with 5 bases between them. This CDR3 has 12 residues. In DNA form, the CDR3 reads TGTGCCAGCAGGCAGGACACCGGGGAGCTGTTTTTT. Protein sequence: CASRQDTGELFF.

This clonotype was found many times. The chain uses TRBV29-1 and TRBJ2-1, with 8 bases identical to TRBD2. In germline, CDR1 is SQVTM, CDR2 ANQGSEA. V lost 6 bases to trimming and J lost 4 bases; unmatched junction nucleotides: 5. The CDR3 extends over 13 amino acids. CDR3 DNA sequence: TGCAGCGTCACCGGGACTAGTTACAATGAGCAGTTCTTC. Amino acids: CSVTGTSYNEQFF.